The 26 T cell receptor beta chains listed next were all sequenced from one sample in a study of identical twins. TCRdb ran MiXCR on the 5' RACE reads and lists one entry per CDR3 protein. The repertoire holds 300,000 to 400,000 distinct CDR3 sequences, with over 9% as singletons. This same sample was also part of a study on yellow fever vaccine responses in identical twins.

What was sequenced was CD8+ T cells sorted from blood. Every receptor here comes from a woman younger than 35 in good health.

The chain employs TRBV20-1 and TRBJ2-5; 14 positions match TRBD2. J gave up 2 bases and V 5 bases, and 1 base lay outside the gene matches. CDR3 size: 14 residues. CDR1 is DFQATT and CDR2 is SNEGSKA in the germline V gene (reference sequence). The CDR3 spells CSAGTSGGQETQYF. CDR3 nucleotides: TGCAGTGCTGGGACTAGCGGGGGACAAGAGACCCAGTACTTC.

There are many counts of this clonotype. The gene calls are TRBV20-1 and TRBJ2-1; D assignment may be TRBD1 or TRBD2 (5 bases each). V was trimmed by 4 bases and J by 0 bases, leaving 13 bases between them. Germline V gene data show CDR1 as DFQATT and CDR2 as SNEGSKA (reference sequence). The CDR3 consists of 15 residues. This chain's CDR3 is CSATRDRSSYNEQFF. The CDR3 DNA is TGCAGTGCTACTAGGGACCGGAGCTCCTACAATGAGCAGTTCTTC.

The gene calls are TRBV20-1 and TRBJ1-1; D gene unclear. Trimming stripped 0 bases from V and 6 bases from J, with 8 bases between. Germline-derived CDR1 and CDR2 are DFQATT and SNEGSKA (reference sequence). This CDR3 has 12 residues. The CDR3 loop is CSARDGLAEAFF. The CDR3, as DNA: TGCAGTGCTAGAGATGGTCTGGCTGAAGCTTTCTTT.

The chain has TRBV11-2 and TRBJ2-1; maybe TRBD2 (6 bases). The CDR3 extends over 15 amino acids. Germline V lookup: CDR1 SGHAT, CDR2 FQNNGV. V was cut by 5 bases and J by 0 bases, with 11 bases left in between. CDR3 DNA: TGTGCCAGCAGCCCTCTAGCGAGCTCCTACAATGAGCAGTTCTTC. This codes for CASSPLASSYNEQFF.

The CDR3 DNA reads TGTGCCATCGGCTTTAGGCCCCGAGACGAGCAGTACTTC. Translation: CAIGFRPRDEQYF. The chain couples TRBV28 to TRBJ2-7; D is uncertain. The CDR3 loop spans 13 amino acids. Germline V lookup: CDR1 MDHEN, CDR2 SYDVKM. V shed 10 bases and J shed 5 bases, with 18 bases lying between them.

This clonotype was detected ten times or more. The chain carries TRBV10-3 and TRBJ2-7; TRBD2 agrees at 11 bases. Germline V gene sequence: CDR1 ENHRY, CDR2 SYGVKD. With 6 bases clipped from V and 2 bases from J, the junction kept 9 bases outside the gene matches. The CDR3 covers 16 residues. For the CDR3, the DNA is TGTGCCATCAGCACCGGACTAGCGGGCCAAGCCTACGAGCAGTACTTC. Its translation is CAISTGLAGQAYEQYF.

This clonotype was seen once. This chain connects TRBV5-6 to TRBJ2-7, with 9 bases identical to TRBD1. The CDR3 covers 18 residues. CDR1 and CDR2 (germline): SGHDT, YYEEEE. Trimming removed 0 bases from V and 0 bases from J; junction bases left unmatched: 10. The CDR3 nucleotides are TGTGCCAGCAGCTTGGGGGACAGGGAGCTAACTAGCTCCTACGAGCAGTACTTC. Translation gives CASSLGDRELTSSYEQYF.

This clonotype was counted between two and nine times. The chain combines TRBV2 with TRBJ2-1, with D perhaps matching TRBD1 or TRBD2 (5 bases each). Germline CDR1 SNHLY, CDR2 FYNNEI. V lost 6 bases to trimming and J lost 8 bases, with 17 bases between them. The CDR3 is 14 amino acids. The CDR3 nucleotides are TGTGCCAGCAGACGGAGGACAACGCGTGATGAGCAGTTCTTC. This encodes CASRRRTTRDEQFF.

CDR3 DNA: TGTGCCAGCAGCAAAGAATTGGGCGGCCCCCGCTTGGATGAGCAGTTCTTC. This encodes CASSKELGGPRLDEQFF. The V and J genes are TRBV21-1 and TRBJ2-1; the DNA was not used to check the table's D call, TRBD1. TRBV21-1 is a pseudogene locus. The CDR3 runs 17 residues.

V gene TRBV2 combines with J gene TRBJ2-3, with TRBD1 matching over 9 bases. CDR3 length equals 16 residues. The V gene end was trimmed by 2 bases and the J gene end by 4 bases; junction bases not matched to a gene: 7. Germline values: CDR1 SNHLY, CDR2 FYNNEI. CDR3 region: CASSEIRDRDADTQYF. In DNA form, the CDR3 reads TGTGCCAGCAGTGAAATTCGGGACAGGGACGCAGATACGCAGTATTTT.

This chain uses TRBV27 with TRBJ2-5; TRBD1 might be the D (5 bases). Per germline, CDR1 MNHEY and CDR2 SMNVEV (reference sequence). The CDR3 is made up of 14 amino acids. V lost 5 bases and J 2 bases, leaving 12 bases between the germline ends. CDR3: CASSPSRVQETQYF. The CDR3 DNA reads TGTGCCAGCAGTCCCTCCAGGGTACAAGAGACCCAGTACTTC.

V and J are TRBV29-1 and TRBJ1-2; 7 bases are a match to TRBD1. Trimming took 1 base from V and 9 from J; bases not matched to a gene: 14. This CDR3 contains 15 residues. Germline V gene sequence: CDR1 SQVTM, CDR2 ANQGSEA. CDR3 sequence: CSVEGKTGSLGCYTF. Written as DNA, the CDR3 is TGCAGCGTTGAAGGAAAGACAGGGAGTCTTGGTTGCTACACCTTC.

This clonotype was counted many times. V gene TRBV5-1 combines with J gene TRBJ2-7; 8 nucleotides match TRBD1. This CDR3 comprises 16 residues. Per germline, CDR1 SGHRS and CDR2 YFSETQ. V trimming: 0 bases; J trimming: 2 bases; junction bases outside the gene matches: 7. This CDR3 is CASSLGGDRHTYEQYV. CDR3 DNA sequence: TGCGCCAGCAGCTTGGGCGGGGACAGGCATACCTACGAGCAGTACGTC.

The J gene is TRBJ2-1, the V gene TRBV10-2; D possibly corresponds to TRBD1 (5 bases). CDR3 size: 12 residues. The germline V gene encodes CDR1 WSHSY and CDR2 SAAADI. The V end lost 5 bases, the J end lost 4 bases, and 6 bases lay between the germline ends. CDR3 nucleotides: TGCGCCAGCAGTAACAGGTACAATGAGCAGTTCTTC. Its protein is CASSNRYNEQFF.

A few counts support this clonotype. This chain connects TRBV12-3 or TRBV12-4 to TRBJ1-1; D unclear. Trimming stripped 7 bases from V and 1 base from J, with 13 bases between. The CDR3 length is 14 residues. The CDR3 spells CASTPYLENTEAFF. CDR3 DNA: TGTGCCAGCACCCCCTATTTAGAGAACACTGAAGCTTTCTTT.

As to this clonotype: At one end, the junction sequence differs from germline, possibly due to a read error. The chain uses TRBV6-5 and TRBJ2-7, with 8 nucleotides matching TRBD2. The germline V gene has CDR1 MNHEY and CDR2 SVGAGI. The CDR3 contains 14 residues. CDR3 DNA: TGTGCCAGCAGTTGGGAGCGGGAGTCCTCCGAGCAGTACTTC. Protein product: CASSWERESSEQYF.

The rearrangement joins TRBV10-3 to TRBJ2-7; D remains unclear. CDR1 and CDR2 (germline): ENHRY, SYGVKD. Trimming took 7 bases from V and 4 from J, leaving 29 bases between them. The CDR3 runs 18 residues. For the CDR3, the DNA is TGTGCCATCATAACGCTGGACGCCAGTCTGGGCGAACTTTACGAGCAGTACGTC. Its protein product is CAIITLDASLGELYEQYV.

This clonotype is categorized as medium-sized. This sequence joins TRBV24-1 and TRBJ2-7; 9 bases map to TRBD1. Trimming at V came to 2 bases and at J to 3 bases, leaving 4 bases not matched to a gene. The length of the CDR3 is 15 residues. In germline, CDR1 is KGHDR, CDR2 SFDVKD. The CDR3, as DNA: TGTGCCACCAGTGATTCCGGGACAGGGTACTACGAGCAGTACTTC. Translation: CATSDSGTGYYEQYF.

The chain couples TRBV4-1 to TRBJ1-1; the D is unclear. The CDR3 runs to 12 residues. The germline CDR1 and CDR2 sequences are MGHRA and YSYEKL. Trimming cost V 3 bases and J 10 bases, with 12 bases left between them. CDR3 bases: TGCGCCAGCAGCCACGGCACGGCTGGAGCTTTCTTT. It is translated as CASSHGTAGAFF.

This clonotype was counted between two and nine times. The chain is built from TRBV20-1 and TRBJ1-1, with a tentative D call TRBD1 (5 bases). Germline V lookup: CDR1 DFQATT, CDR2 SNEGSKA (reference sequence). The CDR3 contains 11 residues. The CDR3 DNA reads TGCAGCCCCGGACAGAACACTGAAGCTTTCTTT. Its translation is CSPGQNTEAFF.

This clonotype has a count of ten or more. The CDR3 DNA sequence: TGTGCCACCAGCAGAGGAGCGGGACAGGGGTCCAACGTCCTGACTTTC. This sequence encodes CATSRGAGQGSNVLTF. J is TRBJ2-6 and V is TRBV15; 10 bases fit TRBD1. CDR3 length: 16 amino acids. Germline loops: CDR1 LNHNV, CDR2 YYDKDF (reference sequence). V dropped 1 base and J dropped 8; count of bases not matched to a gene: 5. Using reference TRBV15 and TRBJ2-6 for the parts outside the CDR3, the full variable domain is DAMVIQNPRYQVTQFGKPVTLSCSQTLNHNVMYWYQQKSSQAPKLLFHYYDKDFNNEADTPDNFQSRRPNTSFCFLDIRSPGLGDTAMYLCATSRGAGQGSNVLTFGAGSRLTVL.

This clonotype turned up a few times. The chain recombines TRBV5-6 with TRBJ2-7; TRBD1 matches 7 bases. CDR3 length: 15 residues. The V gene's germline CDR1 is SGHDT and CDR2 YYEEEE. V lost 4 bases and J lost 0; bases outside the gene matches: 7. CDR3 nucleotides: TGTGCCAGCAGCCCCAAGACAGGGTACTCCTACGAGCAGTACGTC. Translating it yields CASSPKTGYSYEQYV.

This CDR3 is CASNLGGTTYEQYF. DNA for the CDR3: TGTGCCAGCAACTTGGGAGGGACCACCTACGAGCAGTACTTC. The V and J genes are TRBV28 and TRBJ2-7, with 7 bases identical to TRBD2. Unmatched junction bases numbered 8, after V lost 7 bases and J lost 2 bases. The CDR3 totals 14 residues. The germline gives CDR1 MDHEN, CDR2 SYDVKM. Full variable domain (outside the CDR3, taken from reference TRBV28 and TRBJ2-7): DVKVTQSSRYLVKRTGEKVFLECVQDMDHENMFWYRQDPGLGLRLIYFSYDVKMKEKGDIPEGYSVSREKKERFSLILESASTNQTSMYLCASNLGGTTYEQYFGPGTRLTVT.

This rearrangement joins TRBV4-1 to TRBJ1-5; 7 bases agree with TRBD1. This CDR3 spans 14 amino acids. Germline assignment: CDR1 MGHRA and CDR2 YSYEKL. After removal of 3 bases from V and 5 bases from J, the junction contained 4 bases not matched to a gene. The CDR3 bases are TGCGCCAGCAGCCACGGTACAGGGGATCAGCCCCAGCATTTT. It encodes CASSHGTGDQPQHF.

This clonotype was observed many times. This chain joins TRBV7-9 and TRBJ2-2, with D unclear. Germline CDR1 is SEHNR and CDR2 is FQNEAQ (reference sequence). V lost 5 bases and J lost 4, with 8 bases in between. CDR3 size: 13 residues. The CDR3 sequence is CASSPISTGELFF. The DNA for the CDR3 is TGTGCCAGCAGCCCAATATCCACCGGGGAGCTGTTTTTT. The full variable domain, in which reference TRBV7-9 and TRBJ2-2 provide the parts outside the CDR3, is DTGVSQNPRHKITKRGQNVTFRCDPISEHNRLYWYRQTLGQGPEFLTYFQNEAQLEKSRLLSDRFSAERPKGSFSTLEIQRTEQGDSAMYLCASSPISTGELFFGEGSRLTVL.

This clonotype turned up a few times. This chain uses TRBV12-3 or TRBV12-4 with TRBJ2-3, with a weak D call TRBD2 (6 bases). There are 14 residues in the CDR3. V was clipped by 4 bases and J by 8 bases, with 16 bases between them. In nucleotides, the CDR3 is TGTGCCAGCAGTTCCGGGAGCCGTACCGGTACGCAGTATTTT. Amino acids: CASSSGSRTGTQYF.